The 10 T cell receptor beta chains presented below share a single source sample, sequenced in a study of B cell selection in AIRE deficiency. Only in-frame clones appear in the TCRdb table, and some are missing; sequencing was by immunoSEQ multiplex PCR. This table holds roughly 14,000 clones, just over 90% found once. Regulatory T cells were sorted as CD4+CD25hiCD127low/negative cells. The sequenced sample consisted of Tregs sorted from PBMCs. These receptors were obtained from a human donor with AIRE deficiency.

This clone was counted once. J is TRBJ2-3 and V is TRBV18; D tentatively fits TRBD1 or TRBD2 (5 bases each). The germline gives CDR1 KGHSH, CDR2 LQKENI. The CDR3 runs to 16 residues. Between the trimmed V and J ends, which lost 2 bases and 3 bases, there was a span of 15 bases. CDR3 nucleotides: TGTGCCAGCTCACCAGGAGGAGCGTGGGGGACAGATACGCAGTATTTT. Its protein is CASSPGGAWGTDTQYF.

CDR3 sequence: CASKPGKNTEAFF. DNA of the CDR3: TGTGCCAGCAAGCCCGGGAAGAACACTGAAGCTTTCTTT. The chain recombines TRBV25-1 with TRBJ1-1; no clear D gene. Trimming left V 7 bases short and J 1 base short, with 10 bases between. Looked up from germline, CDR1 is MGHDK and CDR2 is SYGVNS. CDR3 length equals 13 residues.

The rearrangement joins TRBV7-9 to TRBJ2-7; D is undetermined. Per germline, CDR1 SEHNR and CDR2 FQNEAQ (reference sequence). V lost 5 bases and J 3 bases, leaving 11 bases between the germline ends. This CDR3 has 13 residues. CDR3 bases: TGTGCCAGCAGCACCGTGCGGAGCTACGAGCAGTACTTC. The encoded protein is CASSTVRSYEQYF.

The chain uses TRBV7-2 and TRBJ1-6; the D gene is possibly TRBD1 (6 bases). CDR3 length: 15 residues. V lost 1 base to trimming and J lost 3 bases, with 7 bases between them. The germline V gene has CDR1 SGHTA and CDR2 FQGNSA. The DNA for the CDR3 is TGTGCCAGCAGCTTAGGGACAGTCTATAATTCACCCCTCCACTTT. This encodes CASSLGTVYNSPLHF.

There are a few counts of this clone. The chain recombines TRBV29-1 with TRBJ1-2, with TRBD1 matching over 9 bases. Looked up from germline, CDR1 is SQVTM and CDR2 is ANQGSEA. This CDR3 is built from 14 residues. J lost 3 bases, V lost 6 bases, and 8 bases had no gene match. CDR3: CSVLAGQGYYGYTF. The CDR3 DNA reads TGCAGCGTCCTTGCGGGACAGGGATACTATGGCTACACCTTC.

The V call is TRBV13, the J call TRBJ1-1; weak D call: TRBD1 (6 bases). The CDR3 contains 15 residues. Trimming left V 5 bases short and J 3 bases short, with 16 bases between. CDR1 PRHDT and CDR2 FYEKMQ come from the germline V gene (reference sequence). The CDR3 sequence: CASSPWGHSHTEAFF. In DNA, the CDR3 is TGTGCCAGCAGCCCTTGGGGACATTCCCACACTGAAGCTTTCTTT.

The chain couples TRBV9 to TRBJ2-3; either TRBD1 or TRBD2 may supply D (5 bases each). This CDR3 has 15 residues. The ends were cut back, 0 bases at V and 3 bases at J, with 11 bases in the middle. Germline V gene data show CDR1 as SGDLS and CDR2 as YYNGEE. The CDR3 spells CASSVAGLTTDTQYF. CDR3 coding DNA: TGTGCCAGCAGCGTAGCGGGGCTCACGACAGATACGCAGTATTTT.

The chain has TRBV5-5 and TRBJ2-1; D possibly corresponds to TRBD2 (6 bases). V lost 0 bases, J lost 2 bases, and 12 bases lay in between. Looked up from germline, CDR1 is SGHKS and CDR2 is YYEKEE (reference sequence). This CDR3 region has 16 residues. Here the CDR3 reads CASSLGSSVPYNEQFF. The CDR3 coding sequence is TGTGCCAGCAGCTTGGGATCTAGCGTCCCCTACAATGAGCAGTTCTTC.

This chain joins TRBV5-1 and TRBJ2-1; the match to TRBD2 covers 11 bases. The germline CDR1 and CDR2 sequences are SGHRS and YFSETQ. CDR3 length equals 14 residues. V shed 4 bases, J shed 8 bases, and the junction held 5 bases outside the gene matches. CDR3 in DNA: TGCGCCAGCAGCCCACTAGCGGGAGAACATGAGCAGTTCTTC. Protein: CASSPLAGEHEQFF. The full variable domain, rest sourced from reference TRBV5-1 and TRBJ2-1, is KAGVTQTPRYLIKTRGQQVTLSCSPISGHRSVSWYQQTPGQGLQFLFEYFSETQRNKGNFPGRFSGRQFSNSRSEMNVSTLELGDSALYLCASSPLAGEHEQFFGPGTRLTVL.

This chain joins TRBV5-5 and TRBJ2-7; D is unresolved. V was shortened by 4 bases and J by 4 bases, with 9 bases between the two germline ends. The CDR3 is 12 residues long. Per germline, CDR1 SGHKS and CDR2 YYEKEE (reference sequence). CDR3 sequence reads: CASSQTSYEQYF. In DNA, the CDR3 is TGTGCCAGCAGCCAAACATCGTACGAGCAGTACTTC.